The 5 T cell receptor beta chains below all came from one sample that was sequenced in a study of T cell repertoires in cytomegalovirus infection. TCRdb analysed the reads with MiXCR anew, one entry per CDR3 protein. The repertoire has over 150,000 distinct CDR3 sequences, roughly an eighth of them found once; the top ten carry over 25%. The sample was PBMCs. The receptors derive from a human donor in good health (CMV status not recorded). Some clones in this sample may be carry-over from other donors' samples.

At least ten counts were recorded for this clonotype. The chain has TRBV7-2 and TRBJ1-4, with no clear D. The germline V and J ends were trimmed by 4 bases and 8 bases, with 11 bases remaining between them. The CDR3 totals 13 residues. The germline CDR1 and CDR2 sequences are SGHTA and FQGNSA. CDR3: CASSSRFGEKLFF. In DNA, the CDR3 is TGTGCCAGCAGCTCCCGGTTTGGGGAAAAACTGTTTTTT.

The chain joins TRBV20-1 to TRBJ2-1; 8 bases are a match to TRBD2. This CDR3 is 14 amino acids long. Looked up from germline, CDR1 is DFQATT and CDR2 is SNEGSKA (reference sequence). Here the CDR3 reads CSAGLAGGPNEQFF. In DNA, the CDR3 is TGCAGCGCCGGTTTGGCGGGAGGCCCTAATGAGCAGTTCTTC.

This clonotype occurred a few times. The rearrangement joins TRBV7-7 to TRBJ2-1, with D maybe TRBD1 (7 bases). V gave up 1 base and J gave up 5 bases, with 12 bases separating them. The CDR3 has 15 residues. Germline CDR1 is SSHAT and CDR2 is FNYEAQ (reference sequence). In DNA, the CDR3 is TGTGCCAGCAGCTTAGGACAGGGCGGGAACAATGAGCAGTTCTTC. Translating it yields CASSLGQGGNNEQFF.

The table lists this clonotype with a few counts. The V call is TRBV14, the J call TRBJ1-2; D not certain. The CDR3 runs to 13 residues. The germline V gene has CDR1 SGHDN and CDR2 FVKESK. The germline V and J ends were trimmed by 0 bases and 2 bases, with 4 bases remaining between them. CDR3 DNA: TGTGCCAGCAGCCAAGACCAAAACTATGGCTACACCTTC. Its protein product is CASSQDQNYGYTF. The whole variable domain, filled in from reference TRBV14 and TRBJ1-2, reads EAGVTQFPSHSVIEKGQTVTLRCDPISGHDNLYWYRRVMGKEIKFLLHFVKESKQDESGMPNNRFLAERTGGTYSTLKVQPAELEDSGVYFCASSQDQNYGYTFGSGTRLTVV.

This clonotype was found many times. V and J are TRBV6-2 or TRBV6-3 and TRBJ1-1; D not resolved. This CDR3 contains 14 residues. Germline CDR1 and CDR2: MNHEY and SVGEGT. Trimming pared 6 bases from V and 4 bases from J, leaving 15 bases between. CDR3 DNA: TGTGCCAGCAGGTTAATCTCTATGCGCACTGAAGCTTTCTTT. This sequence encodes CASRLISMRTEAFF.